This TCR beta chain was sequenced in a study of CD8+ T cells in alopecia areata. The study, taken as a whole, reports: Unlike in mice, where it was clearer, TCR sharing across patients was less clear, possibly HLA-related.

In regard to this clone: Its antigen is still unknown.

Reverse transcription of extracted RNA yielded cDNA, which provided the sequencing template. Sequenced by immunoSEQ multiplex PCR; TCRdb stores in-frame clones only, minus some. This table holds 150,000 or so clones, more than 40% found once. The sample here was CD8+ T cells sorted from blood, taken at week 0. The origin of this receptor is a human donor with alopecia areata.

The CDR3 loop is CASSPTGGMQFF. The CDR3 DNA reads as TGTGCCAGCAGCCCGACGGGGGGGATGCAGTTCTTC. The rearrangement joins TRBV5-6 to TRBJ2-1; 8 bases are a match to TRBD2. J was trimmed by 12 bases and V by 4 bases; bases with no gene match: 6. Per germline, CDR1 SGHDT and CDR2 YYEEEE. The CDR3 extends over 12 amino acids.